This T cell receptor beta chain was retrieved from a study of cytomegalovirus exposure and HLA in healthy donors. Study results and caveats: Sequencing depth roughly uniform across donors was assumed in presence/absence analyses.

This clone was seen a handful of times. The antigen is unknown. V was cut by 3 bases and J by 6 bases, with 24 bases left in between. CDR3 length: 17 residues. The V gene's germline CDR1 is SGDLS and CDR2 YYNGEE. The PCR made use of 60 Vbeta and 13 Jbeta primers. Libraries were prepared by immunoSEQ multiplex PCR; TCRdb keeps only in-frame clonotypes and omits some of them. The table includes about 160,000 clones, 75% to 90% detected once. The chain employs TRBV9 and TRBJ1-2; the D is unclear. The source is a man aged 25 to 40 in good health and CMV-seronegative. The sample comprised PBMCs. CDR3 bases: TGTGCCAGCAGCGCAACCCCTAGCGGACTTCCCCGGCATGGCTACACCTTC. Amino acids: CASSATPSGLPRHGYTF. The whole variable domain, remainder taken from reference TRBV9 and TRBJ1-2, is DSGVTQTPKHLITATGQRVTLRCSPRSGDLSVYWYQQSLDQGLQFLIQYYNGEERAKGNILERFSAQQFPDLHSELNLSSLELGDSALYFCASSATPSGLPRHGYTFGSGTRLTVV.